This T cell receptor (beta chain) comes out of a study of molecular identifiers for immune sequencing clone quantification. Turning to the study itself: In replicates, RNA from roughly 21,000 or 96,000 naive CD8 cells was divided five ways and four parts were sequenced.

This clonotype was observed many times. The germline gives CDR1 SQVTM, CDR2 ANQGSEA. The germline V and J ends were trimmed by 7 bases and 2 bases, with 9 bases remaining between them. The CDR3 totals 12 residues. Bulk TCR libraries were made with methods that had been previously described and with listed TCR primers. TCRdb re-analysed the PCR reads in MiXCR, keeping a single row per CDR3 protein. The sample lists some 97,000 distinct CDR3 sequences, roughly 24% seen once, with more than 0.8% in the top ten. This TCR derives from a human donor in good health. Some libraries in this study had Jurkat cell RNA spiked in. Sequencing was carried out using naive CD8+ T cells from blood, with Jurkat cell RNA spiked in. Subset defined: FACS-sorted CD8+CD4-CCR7+CD45RA+ naive T cells. The rearrangement uses TRBV29-1 and TRBJ1-3, with D unresolved. The CDR3 nucleotides read TGCAGCGGCCAATTTACTGGAAACACCATATATTTT. It yields the protein CSGQFTGNTIYF.